The rows below give T cell receptor beta chains drawn from one sample of a study of blood T cell repertoires in COVID-19. Measured with immunoSEQ multiplex PCR; TCRdb has only the in-frame clones, and not every one. The table includes approximately 230,000 clones, about 88% detected once. The material sequenced was peripheral blood. The source of these receptors is a woman between 40 and 55 years old who had recovered from COVID-19. CDR3s include the opening cysteine and the closing phenylalanine or tryptophan.

cdr3_length: 18
j_call: TRBJ2-2
v_call: TRBV6-2/TRBV6-3
cdr3_aa: CASRLRLGLAANTGELFF

cdr3_length: 15
j_call: TRBJ2-1
v_call: TRBV6-5
cdr3_aa: CASSYRQGRRNEQFF

cdr3_length: 13
j_call: TRBJ2-7
v_call: TRBV11-2
cdr3_aa: CASSPGTRYEQYF

cdr3_length: 12
j_call: TRBJ2-7
v_call: TRBV11-2
cdr3_aa: CASSLQGGEQYF

cdr3_length: 12
j_call: TRBJ2-7
v_call: TRBV7-2
cdr3_aa: CASSPTRHEQYF

cdr3_length: 14
j_call: TRBJ2-7
v_call: TRBV20-1
cdr3_aa: CSASLRGDSYEQYF

cdr3_length: 13
j_call: TRBJ2-1
v_call: TRBV5-4
cdr3_aa: CASSLVGGLEQFF

cdr3_length: 16
j_call: TRBJ2-7
v_call: TRBV24-1
cdr3_aa: CATKHFGSGRTYEQYF

cdr3_length: 13
j_call: TRBJ1-2
v_call: TRBV5-1
cdr3_aa: CASSRTGSYGYTF

cdr3_length: 19
j_call: TRBJ2-7
v_call: TRBV7-2
cdr3_aa: CASSLEAGVRGRLHYEQYF

cdr3_length: 19
j_call: TRBJ2-2
v_call: TRBV27
cdr3_aa: CASSLSGQGRGHNTGELFF

cdr3_length: 12
j_call: TRBJ2-1
v_call: TRBV29-1
cdr3_aa: CSVGILAGGRFF

cdr3_length: 17
j_call: TRBJ2-3
v_call: TRBV5-1
cdr3_aa: CASSPLTGSGSTDTQYF

cdr3_length: 14
j_call: TRBJ2-1
v_call: TRBV6-2/TRBV6-3
cdr3_aa: CASSREASYNEQFF

cdr3_length: 15
j_call: TRBJ1-5
v_call: TRBV10-3
cdr3_aa: CAISQEKTAGQPQHF

cdr3_length: 15
j_call: TRBJ2-1
v_call: TRBV7-2
cdr3_aa: CASSSYSGTNNEQFF

cdr3_length: 14
j_call: TRBJ1-6
v_call: TRBV11-3
cdr3_aa: CASSYGTGLSPLHF

cdr3_length: 15
j_call: TRBJ1-4
v_call: TRBV18
cdr3_aa: CASSPTGATNEKLFF

cdr3_length: 15
j_call: TRBJ2-7
v_call: TRBV5-1
cdr3_aa: CASSLGDRVTYEQYF

cdr3_length: 14
j_call: TRBJ1-3
v_call: TRBV7-3
cdr3_aa: CASSLGGVGNTIYF

cdr3_length: 17
j_call: TRBJ2-1
v_call: TRBV4-2
cdr3_aa: CASSQDRGTENYNEQFF

cdr3_length: 13
j_call: TRBJ2-4
v_call: TRBV28
cdr3_aa: CASSLSGGDIQYF